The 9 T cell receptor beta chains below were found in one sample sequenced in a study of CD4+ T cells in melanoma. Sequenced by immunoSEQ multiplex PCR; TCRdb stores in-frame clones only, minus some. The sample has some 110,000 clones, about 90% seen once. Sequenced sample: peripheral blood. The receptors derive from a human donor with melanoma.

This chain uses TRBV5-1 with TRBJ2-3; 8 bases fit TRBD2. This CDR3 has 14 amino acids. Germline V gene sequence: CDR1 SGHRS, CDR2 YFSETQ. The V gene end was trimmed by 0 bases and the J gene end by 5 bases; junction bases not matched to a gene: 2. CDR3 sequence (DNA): TGCGCCAGCAGCTTGGCCGGGGGGGTAGATACGCAGTATTTT. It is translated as CASSLAGGVDTQYF.

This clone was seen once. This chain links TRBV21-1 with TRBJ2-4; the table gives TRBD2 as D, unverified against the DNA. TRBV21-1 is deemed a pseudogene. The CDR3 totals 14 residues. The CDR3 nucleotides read TGTGTTGGGGGGTGTGGGTCGGGCAAAAACATTCAGTACTTC. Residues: CVGGCGSGKNIQYF.

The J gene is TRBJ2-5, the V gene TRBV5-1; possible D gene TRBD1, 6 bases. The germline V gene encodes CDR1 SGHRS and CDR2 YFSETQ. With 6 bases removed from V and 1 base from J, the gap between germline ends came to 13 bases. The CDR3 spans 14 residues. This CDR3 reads CASNREPPQETQYF. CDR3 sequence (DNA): TGCGCCAGCAACAGGGAACCCCCCCAAGAGACCCAGTACTTC.

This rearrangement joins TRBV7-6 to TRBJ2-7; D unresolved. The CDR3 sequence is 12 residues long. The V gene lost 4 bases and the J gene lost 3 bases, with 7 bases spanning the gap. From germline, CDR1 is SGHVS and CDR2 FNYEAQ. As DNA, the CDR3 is TGTGCCAGCAGCTCTAAGGACTACGAGCAGTACTTC. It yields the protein CASSSKDYEQYF.

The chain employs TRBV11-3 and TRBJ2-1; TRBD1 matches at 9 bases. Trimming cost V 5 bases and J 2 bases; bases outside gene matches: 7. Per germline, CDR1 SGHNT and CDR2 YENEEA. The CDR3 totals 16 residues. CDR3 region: CASSGDRDRAYNEQFF. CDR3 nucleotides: TGTGCCAGCAGCGGGGACCGGGACAGGGCCTACAATGAGCAGTTCTTC.

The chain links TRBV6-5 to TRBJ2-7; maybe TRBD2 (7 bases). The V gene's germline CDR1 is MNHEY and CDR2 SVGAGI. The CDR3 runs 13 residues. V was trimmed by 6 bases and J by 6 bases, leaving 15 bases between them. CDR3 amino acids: CASRDGGPGEQYF. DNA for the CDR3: TGTGCCAGCAGAGACGGGGGGCCCGGCGAGCAGTACTTC.

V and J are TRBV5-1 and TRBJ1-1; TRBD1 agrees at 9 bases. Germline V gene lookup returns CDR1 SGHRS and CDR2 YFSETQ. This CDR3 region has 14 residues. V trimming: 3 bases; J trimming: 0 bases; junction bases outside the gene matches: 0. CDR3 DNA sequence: TGCGCCAGCAGCTGGGACAGGGTGAACACTGAAGCTTTCTTT. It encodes CASSWDRVNTEAFF.

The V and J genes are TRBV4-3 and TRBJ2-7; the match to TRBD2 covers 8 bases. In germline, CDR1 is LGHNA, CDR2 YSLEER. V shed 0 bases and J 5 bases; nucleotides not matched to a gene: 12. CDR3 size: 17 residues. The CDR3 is CASSQEGRAGGMDEQYF. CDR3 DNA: TGCGCCAGCAGCCAAGAAGGGCGGGCGGGAGGTATGGACGAGCAGTACTTC.

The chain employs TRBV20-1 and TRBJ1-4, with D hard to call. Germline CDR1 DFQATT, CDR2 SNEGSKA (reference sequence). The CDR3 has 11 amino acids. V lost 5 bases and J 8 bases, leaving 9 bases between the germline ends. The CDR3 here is CSAVTGEKLFF. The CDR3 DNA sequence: TGCAGTGCTGTTACTGGGGAAAAACTGTTTTTT.